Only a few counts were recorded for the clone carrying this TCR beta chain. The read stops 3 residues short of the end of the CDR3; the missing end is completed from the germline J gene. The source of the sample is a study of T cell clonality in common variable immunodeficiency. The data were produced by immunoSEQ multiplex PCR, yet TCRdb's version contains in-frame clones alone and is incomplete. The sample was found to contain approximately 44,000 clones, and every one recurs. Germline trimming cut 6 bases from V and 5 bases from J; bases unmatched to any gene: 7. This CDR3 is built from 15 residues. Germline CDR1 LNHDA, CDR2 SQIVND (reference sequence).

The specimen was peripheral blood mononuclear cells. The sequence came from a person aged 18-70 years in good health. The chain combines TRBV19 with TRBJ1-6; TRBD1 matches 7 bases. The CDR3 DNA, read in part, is TGTGCCAGTAGACAGGACAGGCGTGATAATTCACCC. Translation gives CASRQDRRDNSP. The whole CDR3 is CASRQDRRDNSPLHF.